The TCR beta chain described here comes from a study of T cells after yellow fever vaccination. Study-wide results and limits: On re-exposure, the response was weaker but peaked faster, at day 5 versus 15. Primary-vaccination clones mostly resurfaced post-booster (around 95% CD4, approximately 87% CD8).

The table lists this clonotype with many counts. As yet, its antigen is unknown. Conversion of TCR transcripts into cDNA relied on 5'RACE template switching, which added a universal primer site and UMIs. One entry per CDR3 protein results from TCRdb running MiXCR on the 5' RACE reads. The profile shows about 320,000 distinct CDR3 sequences, 3.5% to 5% of them singletons. The trim removed 5 bases at V and 0 bases at J, leaving 8 bases unmatched. The CDR3 loop spans 16 amino acids. The germline gives CDR1 SGHRS, CDR2 YFSETQ. This chain uses TRBV5-1 with TRBJ2-5; 9 bases are a match to TRBD2. Specimen: PBMCs, collected 15 days after the yellow fever booster vaccination. The source of this sequence is a man younger than 35 who received the YFV17D yellow fever vaccine. DNA for the CDR3: TGCGCCAGCAGTGGTAGGGCTAGCGGGAACCAAGAGACCCAGTACTTC. It specifies CASSGRASGNQETQYF.